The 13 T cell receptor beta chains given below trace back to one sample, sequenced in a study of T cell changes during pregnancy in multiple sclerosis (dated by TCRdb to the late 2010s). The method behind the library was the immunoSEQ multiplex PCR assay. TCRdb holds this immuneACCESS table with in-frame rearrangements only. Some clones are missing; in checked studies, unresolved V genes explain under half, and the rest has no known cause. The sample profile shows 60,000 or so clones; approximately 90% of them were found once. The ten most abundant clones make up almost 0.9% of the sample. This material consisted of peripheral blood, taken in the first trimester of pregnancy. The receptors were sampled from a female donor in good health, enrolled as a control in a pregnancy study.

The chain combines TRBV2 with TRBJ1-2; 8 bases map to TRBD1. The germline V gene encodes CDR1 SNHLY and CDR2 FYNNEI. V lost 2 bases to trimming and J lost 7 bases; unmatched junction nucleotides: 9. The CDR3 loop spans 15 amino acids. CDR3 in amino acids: CASSEISRGRSGYTF. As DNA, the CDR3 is TGTGCCAGCAGTGAAATTTCCAGGGGGCGGAGTGGCTACACCTTC.

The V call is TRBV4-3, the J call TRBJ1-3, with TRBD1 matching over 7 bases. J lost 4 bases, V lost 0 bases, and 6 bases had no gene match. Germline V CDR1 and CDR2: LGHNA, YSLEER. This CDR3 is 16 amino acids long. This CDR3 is CASSQDRVTGGNTIYF. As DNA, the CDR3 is TGCGCCAGCAGCCAAGATCGGGTGACAGGGGGAAACACCATATATTTT.

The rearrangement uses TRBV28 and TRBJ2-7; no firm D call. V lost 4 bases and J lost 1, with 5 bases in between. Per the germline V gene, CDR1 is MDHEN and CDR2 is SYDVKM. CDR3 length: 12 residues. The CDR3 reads CASSYSSYEQYF. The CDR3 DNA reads TGTGCCAGCAGTTACTCTTCCTACGAGCAGTACTTC.

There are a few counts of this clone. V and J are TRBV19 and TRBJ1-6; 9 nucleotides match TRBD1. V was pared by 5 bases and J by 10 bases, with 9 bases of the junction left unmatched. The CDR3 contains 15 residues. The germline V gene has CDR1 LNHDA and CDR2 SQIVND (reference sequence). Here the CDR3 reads CASSAPGTGNSPLHF. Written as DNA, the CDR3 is TGTGCCAGTAGTGCCCCCGGGACAGGGAACTCACCCCTCCACTTT.

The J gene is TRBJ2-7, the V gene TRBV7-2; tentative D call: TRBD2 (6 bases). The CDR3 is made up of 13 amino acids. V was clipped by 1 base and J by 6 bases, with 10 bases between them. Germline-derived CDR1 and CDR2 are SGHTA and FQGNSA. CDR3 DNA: TGTGCCAGCAGCTTAGTTTCGGGGGTCGAGCAGTACTTC. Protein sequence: CASSLVSGVEQYF. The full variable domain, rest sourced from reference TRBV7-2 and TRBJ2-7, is GAGVSQSPSNKVTEKGKDVELRCDPISGHTALYWYRQSLGQGLEFLIYFQGNSAPDKSGLPSDRFSAERTGGSVSTLTIQRTQQEDSAVYLCASSLVSGVEQYFGPGTRLTVT.

CDR3 sequence: CASSKAWRGTEAFF. The CDR3 coding sequence is TGTGCCAGCAGCAAAGCTTGGAGGGGCACTGAAGCTTTCTTT. This sequence joins TRBV21-1 and TRBJ1-1. TRBV21-1 is designated a pseudogene. The CDR3 has 14 amino acids.

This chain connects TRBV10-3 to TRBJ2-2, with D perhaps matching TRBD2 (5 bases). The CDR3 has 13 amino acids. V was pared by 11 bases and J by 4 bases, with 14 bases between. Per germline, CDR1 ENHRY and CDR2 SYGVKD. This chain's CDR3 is CAHKRQATGELFF. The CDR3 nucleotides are TGTGCCCACAAGCGGCAGGCCACCGGGGAGCTGTTTTTT.

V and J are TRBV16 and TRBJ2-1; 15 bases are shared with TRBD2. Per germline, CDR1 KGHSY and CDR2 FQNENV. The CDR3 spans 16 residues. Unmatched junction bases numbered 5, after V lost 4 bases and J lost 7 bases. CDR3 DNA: TGTGCCAGCAGCCTTGGACTAGCGGGGGGGAGAAATGAGCAGTTCTTC. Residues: CASSLGLAGGRNEQFF.

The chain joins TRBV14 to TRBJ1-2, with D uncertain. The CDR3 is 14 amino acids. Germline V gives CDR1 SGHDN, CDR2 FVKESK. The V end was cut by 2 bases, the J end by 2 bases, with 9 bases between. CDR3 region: CASSQLTKNYGYTF. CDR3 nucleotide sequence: TGTGCCAGCAGCCAACTAACGAAGAACTATGGCTACACCTTC.

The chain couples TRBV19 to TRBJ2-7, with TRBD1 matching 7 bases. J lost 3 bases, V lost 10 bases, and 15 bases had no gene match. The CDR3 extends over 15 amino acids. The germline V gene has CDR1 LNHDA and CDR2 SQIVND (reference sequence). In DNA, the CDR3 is TGTGCCACCACCCCGGGACAGACTTTAATCTACGAGCAGTACTTC. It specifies CATTPGQTLIYEQYF. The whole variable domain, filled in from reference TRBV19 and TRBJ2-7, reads DGGITQSPKYLFRKEGQNVTLSCEQNLNHDAMYWYRQDPGQGLRLIYYSQIVNDFQKGDIAEGYSVSREKKESFPLTVTSAQKNPTAFYLCATTPGQTLIYEQYFGPGTRLTVT.

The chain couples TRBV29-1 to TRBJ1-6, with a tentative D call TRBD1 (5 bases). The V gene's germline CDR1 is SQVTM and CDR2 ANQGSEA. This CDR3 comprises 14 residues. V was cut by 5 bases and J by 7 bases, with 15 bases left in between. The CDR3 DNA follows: TGCAGCGTTCGGACAACCGGATGGAATTCACCCCTCCACTTT. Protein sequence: CSVRTTGWNSPLHF.

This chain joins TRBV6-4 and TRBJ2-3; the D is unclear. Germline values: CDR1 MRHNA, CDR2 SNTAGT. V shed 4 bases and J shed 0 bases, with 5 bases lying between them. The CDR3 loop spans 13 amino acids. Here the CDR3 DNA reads TGTGCCAGCAGTGGGGCCAGCACAGATACGCAGTATTTT. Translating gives CASSGASTDTQYF.

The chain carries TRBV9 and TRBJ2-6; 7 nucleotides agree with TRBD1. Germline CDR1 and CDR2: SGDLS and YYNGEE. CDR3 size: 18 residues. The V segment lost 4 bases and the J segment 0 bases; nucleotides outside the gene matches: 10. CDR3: CASSRRTGTFSGANVLTF. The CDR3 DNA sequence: TGTGCCAGCAGCAGACGGACAGGAACGTTCTCTGGGGCCAACGTCCTGACTTTC.